This entry lists 3 T cell receptor beta chains sequenced from one sample in a study of identifying expanded T cells in peripheral blood. The method was immunoSEQ multiplex PCR; TCRdb's version includes in-frame clones alone and lacks a portion of them. The sample shows roughly 120,000 clones, roughly nine tenths of them seen only once. Material for sequencing was blood. The receptors here all came from a person between 18 and 69 years old in good health.

In this sample, this clone turned up once. This rearrangement joins TRBV15 to TRBJ1-1; 7 bases agree with TRBD1. Unmatched junction bases numbered 6, after V lost 4 bases and J lost 1 base. The CDR3 spans 15 residues. Germline-derived CDR1 and CDR2 are LNHNV and YYDKDF (reference sequence). The CDR3 DNA reads TGTGCCACCAGCACGAGACAGGGAAGGAACACTGAAGCTTTCTTT. It specifies CATSTRQGRNTEAFF.

The chain employs TRBV28 and TRBJ1-5; D remains ambiguous. The ends were cut back, 1 base at V and 6 bases at J, with 7 bases in the middle. In germline, CDR1 is MDHEN, CDR2 SYDVKM. This CDR3 spans 13 amino acids. The CDR3 DNA reads TGTGCCAGCAGTTTATACAGTGGTCAGCCCCAGCATTTT. This translates into CASSLYSGQPQHF.

V and J are TRBV11-2 and TRBJ1-3; maybe TRBD1 (6 bases). The germline V gene has CDR1 SGHAT and CDR2 FQNNGV. V lost 2 bases and J 3 bases, leaving 11 bases between the germline ends. The CDR3 has 15 amino acids. CDR3 DNA sequence: TGTGCCAGCAGCTTACGCAGGGGTAGTGGAAACACCATATATTTT. It translates to CASSLRRGSGNTIYF.